The 20 T cell receptor beta chains listed next were all sequenced from one sample in a study of T cell responses to AZD1222 COVID-19 vaccine. Profiled with immunoSEQ multiplex PCR; TCRdb holds only in-frame clones, not every one. The sample carries 200,000 to 250,000 clones, 90% to 95% recorded once. Sequenced material: peripheral blood, taken 28 days after the second dose of the MenACWY control vaccine. The receptors come from an adult who received the MenACWY meningococcal vaccine as a control.

The chain uses TRBV2 and TRBJ1-5; D gene uncertain. The V gene's germline CDR1 is SNHLY and CDR2 FYNNEI. Trimming took 8 bases from V and 2 from J, leaving 13 bases between them. The CDR3 extends over 14 amino acids. The DNA for the CDR3 is TGTGCCAGCGGAGGAGGGAGGCGCAATCAGCCCCAGCATTTT. Translating it yields CASGGGRRNQPQHF. Full variable domain (outside the CDR3, taken from reference TRBV2 and TRBJ1-5): EPEVTQTPSHQVTQMGQEVILRCVPISNHLYFYWYRQILGQKVEFLVSFYNNEISEKSEIFDDQFSVERPDGSNFTLKIRSTKLEDSAMYFCASGGGRRNQPQHFGDGTRLSIL.

This rearrangement joins TRBV5-1 to TRBJ2-3; 7 bases are shared with TRBD2. This CDR3 has 16 residues. Trimming at V came to 6 bases and at J to 1 base, leaving 11 bases not matched to a gene. Germline lookup yields CDR1 SGHRS and CDR2 YFSETQ. CDR3 bases: TGCGCCAGCACCACGGGGGGATCTAGGGGCACAGATACGCAGTATTTT. Its protein is CASTTGGSRGTDTQYF. The full variable domain, rest sourced from reference TRBV5-1 and TRBJ2-3, is KAGVTQTPRYLIKTRGQQVTLSCSPISGHRSVSWYQQTPGQGLQFLFEYFSETQRNKGNFPGRFSGRQFSNSRSEMNVSTLELGDSALYLCASTTGGSRGTDTQYFGPGTRLTVL.

The J gene is TRBJ2-3, the V gene TRBV6-5; TRBD2 matches at 9 bases. CDR3 length: 16 amino acids. CDR1 MNHEY and CDR2 SVGAGI come from the germline V gene. V lost 1 base, J lost 5 bases, and 7 bases stayed unmatched. The DNA of the CDR3 is TGTGCCAGCAGTTACTATAGCGGGGGCTTAGGAGATACGCAGTATTTT. The encoded protein is CASSYYSGGLGDTQYF.

This clone came up once. V gene TRBV6-6 combines with J gene TRBJ2-7; D gene ambiguous. V lost 2 bases to trimming and J lost 0 bases, with 14 bases between them. The germline gives CDR1 MNHNY, CDR2 SVGAGI (reference sequence). The CDR3 sequence is 16 residues long. CDR3 sequence: CASSYLDQASSYEQYF. CDR3 coding DNA: TGTGCCAGCAGTTACCTTGATCAGGCCAGCTCCTACGAGCAGTACTTC.

The chain couples TRBV7-9 to TRBJ2-7; TRBD1 aligns across 9 bases. Germline V gene lookup returns CDR1 SEHNR and CDR2 FQNEAQ (reference sequence). The CDR3 has 14 amino acids. J gave up 3 bases and V 4 bases, and 4 bases lay outside the gene matches. The CDR3 DNA follows: TGTGCCAGCAGCTCCTCGGGACAGGGCTACGAGCAGTACTTC. Translation: CASSSSGQGYEQYF.

The chain employs TRBV2 and TRBJ2-3; a weak D match, TRBD1 (6 bases). Germline loops: CDR1 SNHLY, CDR2 FYNNEI. CDR3 length equals 14 residues. The germline V and J ends were trimmed by 8 bases and 0 bases, with 12 bases remaining between them. The CDR3 DNA reads TGTGCCAGCCTTACAGGGCGGAGCACAGATACGCAGTATTTT. Translation: CASLTGRSTDTQYF. Drawing the rest from reference TRBV2 and TRBJ2-3, the complete variable domain is EPEVTQTPSHQVTQMGQEVILRCVPISNHLYFYWYRQILGQKVEFLVSFYNNEISEKSEIFDDQFSVERPDGSNFTLKIRSTKLEDSAMYFCASLTGRSTDTQYFGPGTRLTVL.

The chain employs TRBV7-9 and TRBJ1-3; tentatively, D is TRBD1 (5 bases). Trimming pared 7 bases from V and 4 bases from J, leaving 14 bases between. This CDR3 comprises 14 residues. CDR1 and CDR2 from the germline V gene are SEHNR and FQNEAQ (reference sequence). CDR3: CASNPAGGGNTIYF. CDR3 nucleotide sequence: TGTGCCAGCAACCCCGCGGGGGGGGGAAACACCATATATTTT.

V usage is TRBV20-1 and J usage is TRBJ2-7; D is perhaps TRBD1 or TRBD2 (5 bases each). Trimming left V 3 bases short and J 2 bases short, with 17 bases between. This CDR3 is built from 15 residues. CDR1 is DFQATT and CDR2 is SNEGSKA in the germline V gene (reference sequence). The CDR3 region has the DNA TGCAGTGCTAGTTTGAGGGGCCTCGGGGCCTACGAGCAGTACTTC. Its translation is CSASLRGLGAYEQYF.

The genes are TRBV18 and TRBJ1-2; D unresolved. V was cut by 0 bases and J by 4 bases, with 6 bases left in between. Germline values: CDR1 KGHSH, CDR2 LQKENI. The CDR3 loop spans 13 amino acids. CDR3 loop: CASSPPLGYGYTF. In DNA form, the CDR3 reads TGTGCCAGCTCACCACCGCTAGGCTATGGCTACACCTTC.

The chain links TRBV27 to TRBJ2-3, with D possibly TRBD2 on 5 matching bases. CDR1 MNHEY and CDR2 SMNVEV come from the germline V gene (reference sequence). This CDR3 spans 14 amino acids. Trimming took 2 bases from V and 5 from J, leaving 11 bases between them. Here the CDR3 reads CASSLAIGGDTQYF. The CDR3 nucleotides are TGTGCCAGCAGTTTAGCCATCGGAGGAGATACGCAGTATTTT.

The chain has TRBV27 and TRBJ1-2; possibly TRBD1 for D (6 bases). The germline V gene encodes CDR1 MNHEY and CDR2 SMNVEV (reference sequence). This CDR3 region has 13 residues. Trimming removed 4 bases at V and 3 bases at J, with 9 bases between. This chain's CDR3 is CASSSGGDYGYTF. The CDR3 DNA reads TGTGCCAGCAGTTCCGGGGGCGACTATGGCTACACCTTC.

This chain joins TRBV27 and TRBJ1-1; D is undetermined. With 3 bases removed from V and 2 bases from J, the gap between germline ends came to 10 bases. The CDR3 loop spans 14 amino acids. The germline gives CDR1 MNHEY, CDR2 SMNVEV (reference sequence). The CDR3 protein is CASSLGSQNTEAFF. Here the CDR3 DNA reads TGTGCCAGCAGTTTGGGCAGCCAAAACACTGAAGCTTTCTTT.

The V and J genes are TRBV19 and TRBJ1-4, with D uncertain. CDR1 is LNHDA, CDR2 SQIVND, per germline (reference sequence). The CDR3 runs 16 residues. V gave up 5 bases and J gave up 0 bases, with 13 bases separating them. The chain's CDR3 is CASSPFTDATNEKLFF. The CDR3 DNA follows: TGTGCCAGTAGTCCCTTCACAGATGCAACTAATGAAAAACTGTTTTTT.

The sample holds one count of this clone. The CDR3 region is CASSPDLGETQYF. The CDR3 DNA is TGTGCCAGCTCACCAGATTTGGGCGAGACCCAGTACTTC. J is TRBJ2-5 and V is TRBV18; no firm D call. Deletions cut 2 bases from V and 5 bases from J, with 9 bases between. Germline V gives CDR1 KGHSH, CDR2 LQKENI. The CDR3 runs 13 residues.

This rearrangement joins TRBV28 to TRBJ1-1, with D possibly matching TRBD1 (5 bases). The CDR3 has 15 amino acids. Germline V gives CDR1 MDHEN, CDR2 SYDVKM. The V and J ends lost 6 bases and 1 base respectively, with 15 bases between them. This CDR3 reads CASSILQGGNTEAFF. Written as DNA, the CDR3 is TGTGCCAGCAGCATCCTCCAGGGTGGGAACACTGAAGCTTTCTTT. The variable domain in full, completed from reference TRBV28 and TRBJ1-1, reads DVKVTQSSRYLVKRTGEKVFLECVQDMDHENMFWYRQDPGLGLRLIYFSYDVKMKEKGDIPEGYSVSREKKERFSLILESASTNQTSMYLCASSILQGGNTEAFFGQGTRLTVV.

The V call is TRBV29-1, the J call TRBJ2-7, with D possibly matching TRBD1 (5 bases). Trimming left V 2 bases short and J 6 bases short, with 8 bases between. The germline V gene has CDR1 SQVTM and CDR2 ANQGSEA. This CDR3 contains 11 residues. The CDR3 protein is CSVETGFEQYF. The CDR3 DNA sequence: TGCAGCGTTGAAACAGGCTTCGAGCAGTACTTC.

The chain has TRBV11-2 and TRBJ2-1; 9 bases are a match to TRBD2. V gave up 5 bases and J gave up 7 bases; unmatched junction bases: 12. Germline values: CDR1 SGHAT, CDR2 FQNNGV. CDR3 size: 16 residues. CDR3 sequence: CASSPPGLAFSNEQFF. CDR3 nucleotides: TGTGCCAGCAGCCCCCCGGGACTAGCCTTCTCGAATGAGCAGTTCTTC.

This rearrangement joins TRBV7-2 to TRBJ1-2, with D perhaps matching TRBD1 (5 bases). The CDR3 covers 14 residues. V was cut by 3 bases and J by 6 bases, with 14 bases left in between. CDR1 SGHTA and CDR2 FQGNSA come from the germline V gene. CDR3 DNA: TGTGCCAGCAGCTTGGGGGGGATGGCGCATGGCTACACCTTC. This gives the protein CASSLGGMAHGYTF.

The V and J genes are TRBV7-2 and TRBJ1-6; no reliable D call. Germline CDR1 and CDR2: SGHTA and FQGNSA. CDR3 length equals 14 residues. V dropped 3 bases and J dropped 9 bases, with 12 bases sitting between them. The CDR3 protein is CASSFWGGSSPLHF. CDR3 coding DNA: TGTGCCAGCAGCTTCTGGGGTGGTTCTTCACCCCTCCACTTT.

V and J are TRBV27 and TRBJ2-3; TRBD2 might be the D (5 bases). Germline loops: CDR1 MNHEY, CDR2 SMNVEV (reference sequence). Trimming shortened V by 2 bases and J by 5 bases, and 11 bases separated the two germline ends. The CDR3 spans 14 residues. The CDR3 nucleotides are TGTGCCAGCAGTTTAGGGCTAGCAAAAGATACGCAGTATTTT. Translated: CASSLGLAKDTQYF.